The T cell receptor (beta chain) described here comes from a study of technical replicates of blood from a handful of donors. This CDR3 region has 15 residues. The germline gives CDR1 SGHRS, CDR2 YFSETQ. Trimming left V 5 bases short and J 2 bases short, with 16 bases between. Clones were read by immunoSEQ multiplex PCR, and TCRdb kept only the in-frame ones, dropping some. The sample lists about 67,000 clones, roughly 98% occurring once. The source material was T cells isolated from PBMCs. The source is a human donor in good health. The V call is TRBV5-1, the J call TRBJ1-2, with a weak D call TRBD1 (6 bases). The CDR3 DNA sequence: TGCGCCAGCAGGATCACCGACAGGCTAAACTATGGCTACACCTTC. This codes for CASRITDRLNYGYTF.